The 7 T cell receptor beta chains in this list originate from one sample, sequenced in a study of cytomegalovirus exposure and HLA in healthy donors (dated by TCRdb to the late 2010s). Library creation used the immunoSEQ multiplex PCR assay. TCRdb limited this immuneACCESS table to in-frame rearrangements with V and J called. A share of clones is missing; checked studies link under half to unresolved V genes, and the rest is unexplained. The sample table lists 260,000 or so clones, just under 90% of them with a count of one. Less than 3% of the sample comes from the top ten. The sequenced sample consisted of PBMCs. These receptors originate from a man younger than 35 in good health and CMV-seronegative.

This rearrangement joins TRBV5-4 to TRBJ1-4; D remains unclear. The germline V and J ends were trimmed by 4 bases and 6 bases, with 10 bases remaining between them. CDR3 length equals 13 residues. Germline CDR1 and CDR2: SGHNT and YYREEE (reference sequence). The CDR3 reads CASSPRGDEKLFF. The CDR3 coding sequence is TGTGCCAGCAGCCCACGCGGGGATGAAAAACTGTTTTTT.

CDR3 in DNA: TGCGCCAGCAGCTTGGACAGGGGAGGAAACATTCAGTACTTC. Protein: CASSLDRGGNIQYF. This chain links TRBV5-1 with TRBJ2-4; D is possibly TRBD1 (7 bases). Germline V lookup: CDR1 SGHRS, CDR2 YFSETQ. V gave up 0 bases and J gave up 6 bases, with 10 bases separating them. The CDR3 is 14 residues long.

The V and J genes are TRBV4-1 and TRBJ2-7, with 11 bases lining up with TRBD2. Trimming removed 1 base from V and 6 bases from J; junction bases left unmatched: 2. Per germline, CDR1 MGHRA and CDR2 YSYEKL. This CDR3 contains 14 residues. The CDR3 DNA reads TGCGCCAGCAGCCAAGGTAGCGGGGGGGCCGAGCAGTACTTC. The encoded protein is CASSQGSGGAEQYF.

This rearrangement joins TRBV14 to TRBJ2-3; D unclear. Trimming removed 1 base from V and 1 base from J, with 6 bases in between. Germline V lookup: CDR1 SGHDN, CDR2 FVKESK. The CDR3 length is 14 residues. The CDR3 DNA reads as TGTGCCAGCAGCCAAGTGTCTGGCACAGATACGCAGTATTTT. The encoded protein is CASSQVSGTDTQYF. Combining the CDR3 with reference TRBV14 and TRBJ2-3 gives the whole variable domain EAGVTQFPSHSVIEKGQTVTLRCDPISGHDNLYWYRRVMGKEIKFLLHFVKESKQDESGMPNNRFLAERTGGTYSTLKVQPAELEDSGVYFCASSQVSGTDTQYFGPGTRLTVL.

The chain joins TRBV6-5 to TRBJ2-1, with D perhaps matching TRBD1 (5 bases). CDR1 is MNHEY, CDR2 SVGAGI, per germline. This CDR3 spans 13 amino acids. V was cut by 8 bases and J by 7 bases, with 15 bases left in between. CDR3 nucleotides: TGTGCCAGCGGGGCCCCGGGTGAGAATGAGCAGTTCTTC. Translation gives CASGAPGENEQFF.

CDR3 in amino acids: CASSSGGRNTIYF. CDR3 coding DNA: TGTGCCAGCAGTTCGGGGGGGCGAAACACCATATATTTT. The chain carries TRBV28 and TRBJ1-3, with D maybe TRBD1 (6 bases). V dropped 4 bases and J dropped 5 bases, with 9 bases sitting between them. CDR3 length: 13 amino acids. Germline loops: CDR1 MDHEN, CDR2 SYDVKM.

CDR3 residues: CASSLRDTRTEAFF. DNA for the CDR3: TGTGCCAGCAGCCTCAGGGACACCAGAACTGAAGCTTTCTTT. The chain has TRBV6-1 and TRBJ1-1, with D possibly being TRBD1 (6 bases). Trimming left V 6 bases short and J 5 bases short, with 16 bases between. Germline V gives CDR1 MNHNS, CDR2 SASEGT. The CDR3 extends over 14 amino acids.